The following is a T cell receptor beta chain sequence with its context. CDR1 is LNHDA, CDR2 SQIVND, per germline (reference sequence). V was pared by 6 bases and J by 4 bases, with 2 bases of the junction left unmatched. The CDR3 has 12 amino acids. Per the authors' pipeline: From reference gene primer amplification, estimates of nucleated cell counts were derived. TCRdb keeps only in-frame clones here, not all; method: immunoSEQ multiplex PCR. The V and J calls and the clone size are those of that table, but D and trimming were determined from the DNA. The data show around 700,000 clones, with over 80% seen just once and over 0.2% held by the top ten. These data belong to a study of blood T cell repertoires in COVID-19. Across the study: Samples of COVID-19 (acute and convalescent) were obtained from the United States, Italy and Spain. T cells, B-cell-depleted T cells, or PBMCs supplied cDNA or gDNA.

V and J are TRBV19 and TRBJ1-2; 7 positions agree with TRBD1. What was sequenced was peripheral blood. This TCR was sampled from a woman under 30 with acute or convalescent COVID-19. The CDR3: CASRGDSYGYTF. Here the CDR3 DNA reads TGTGCCAGTAGGGGGGACAGCTATGGCTACACCTTC.